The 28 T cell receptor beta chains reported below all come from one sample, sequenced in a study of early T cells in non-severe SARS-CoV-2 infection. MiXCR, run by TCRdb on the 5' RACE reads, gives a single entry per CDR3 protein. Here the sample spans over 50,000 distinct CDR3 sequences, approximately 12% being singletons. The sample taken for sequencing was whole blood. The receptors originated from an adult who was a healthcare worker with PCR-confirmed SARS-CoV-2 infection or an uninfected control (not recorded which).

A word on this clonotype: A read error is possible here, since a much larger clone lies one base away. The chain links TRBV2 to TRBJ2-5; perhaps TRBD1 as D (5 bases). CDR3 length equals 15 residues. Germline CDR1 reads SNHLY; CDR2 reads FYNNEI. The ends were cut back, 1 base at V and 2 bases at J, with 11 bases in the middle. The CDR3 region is CASSEVGLVQETQYF. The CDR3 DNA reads TGTGCCAGCAGTGAAGTGGGGCTAGTGCAAGAGACCCAGTACTTC.

The CDR3 loop reads CASSLARTGTTNTEAFF. The CDR3, as DNA: TGCGCCAGCAGCTTGGCCCGGACAGGGACAACGAACACTGAAGCTTTCTTT. The chain carries TRBV5-1 and TRBJ1-1, with 8 bases aligning to TRBD1. Germline V gene data show CDR1 as SGHRS and CDR2 as YFSETQ. V lost 0 bases and J lost 1; bases outside the gene matches: 8. The CDR3 is 17 amino acids.

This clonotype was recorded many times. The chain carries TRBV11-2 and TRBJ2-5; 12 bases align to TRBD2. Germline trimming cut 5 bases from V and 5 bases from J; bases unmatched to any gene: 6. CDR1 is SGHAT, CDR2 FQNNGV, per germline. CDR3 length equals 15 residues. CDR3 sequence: CASSLGLAGLETQYF. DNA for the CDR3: TGTGCCAGCAGCCTCGGACTAGCGGGACTGGAGACCCAGTACTTC.

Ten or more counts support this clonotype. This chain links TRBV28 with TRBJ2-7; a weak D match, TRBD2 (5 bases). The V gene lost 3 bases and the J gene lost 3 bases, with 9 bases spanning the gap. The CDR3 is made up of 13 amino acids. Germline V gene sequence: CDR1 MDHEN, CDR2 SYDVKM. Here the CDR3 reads CASSFSEGYEQYF. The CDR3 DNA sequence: TGTGCCAGCAGTTTCTCAGAGGGCTACGAGCAGTACTTC.

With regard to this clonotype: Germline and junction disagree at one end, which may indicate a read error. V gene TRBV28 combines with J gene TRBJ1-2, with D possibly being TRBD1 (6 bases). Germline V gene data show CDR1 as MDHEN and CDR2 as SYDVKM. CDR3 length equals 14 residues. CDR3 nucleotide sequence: TGTGCCACCAGTCGTAATGGGGGCCGACGTGGCTACACCTTC. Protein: CATSRNGGRRGYTF.

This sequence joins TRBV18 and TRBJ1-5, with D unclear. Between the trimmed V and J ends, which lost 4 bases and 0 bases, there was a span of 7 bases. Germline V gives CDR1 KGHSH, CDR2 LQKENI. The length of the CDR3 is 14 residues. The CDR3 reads CASSLAHSNQPQHF. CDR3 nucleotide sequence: TGTGCCAGCTCACTCGCGCATAGCAATCAGCCCCAGCATTTT.

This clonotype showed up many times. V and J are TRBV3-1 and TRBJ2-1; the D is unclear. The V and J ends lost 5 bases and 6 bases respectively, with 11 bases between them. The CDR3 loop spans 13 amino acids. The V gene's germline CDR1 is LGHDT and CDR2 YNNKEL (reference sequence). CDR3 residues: CASSKTVPNEQFF. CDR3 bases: TGTGCCAGCAGCAAAACCGTCCCCAATGAGCAGTTCTTC.

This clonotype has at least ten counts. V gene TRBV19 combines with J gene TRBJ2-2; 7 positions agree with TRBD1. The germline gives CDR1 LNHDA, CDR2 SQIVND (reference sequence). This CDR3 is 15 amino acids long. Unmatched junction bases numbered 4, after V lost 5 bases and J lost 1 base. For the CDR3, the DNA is TGTGCCAGTAGTCCAGGGGGAAGGAACACCGGGGAGCTGTTTTTT. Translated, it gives CASSPGGRNTGELFF.

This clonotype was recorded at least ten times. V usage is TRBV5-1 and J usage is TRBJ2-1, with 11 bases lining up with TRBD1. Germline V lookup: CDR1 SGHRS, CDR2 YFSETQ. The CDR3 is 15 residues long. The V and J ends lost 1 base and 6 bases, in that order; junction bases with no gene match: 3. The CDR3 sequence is CASSLSGTGGNEQFF. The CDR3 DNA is TGCGCCAGCAGCTTGAGCGGGACAGGGGGCAATGAGCAGTTCTTC.

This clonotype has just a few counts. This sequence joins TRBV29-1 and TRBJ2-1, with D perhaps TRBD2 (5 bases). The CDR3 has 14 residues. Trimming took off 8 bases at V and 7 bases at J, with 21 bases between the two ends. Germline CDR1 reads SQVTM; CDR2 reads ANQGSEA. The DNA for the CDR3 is TGCAGCTCAAGCGGATTATCGGGTGCAAATGAGCAGTTCTTC. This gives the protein CSSSGLSGANEQFF.

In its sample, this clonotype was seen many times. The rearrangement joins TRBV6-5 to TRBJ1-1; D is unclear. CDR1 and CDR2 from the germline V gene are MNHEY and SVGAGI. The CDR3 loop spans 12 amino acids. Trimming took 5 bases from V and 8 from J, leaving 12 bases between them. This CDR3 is CASSQLIGEAFF. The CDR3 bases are TGTGCCAGCAGTCAATTGATCGGAGAAGCTTTCTTT.

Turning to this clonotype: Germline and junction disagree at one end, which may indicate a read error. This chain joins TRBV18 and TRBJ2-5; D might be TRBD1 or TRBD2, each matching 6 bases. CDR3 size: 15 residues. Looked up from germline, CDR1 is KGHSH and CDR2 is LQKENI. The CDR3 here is CTSSPPATRGETQYF. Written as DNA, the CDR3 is TGTACCAGCTCACCCCCTGCGACTAGGGGGGAGACCCAGTACTTC. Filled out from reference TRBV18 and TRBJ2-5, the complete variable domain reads NAGVMQNPRHLVRRRGQEARLRCSPMKGHSHVYWYRQLPEEGLKFMVYLQKENIIDESGMPKERFSAEFPKEGPSILRIQQVVRGDSAAYFCTSSPPATRGETQYFGPGTRLLVL.

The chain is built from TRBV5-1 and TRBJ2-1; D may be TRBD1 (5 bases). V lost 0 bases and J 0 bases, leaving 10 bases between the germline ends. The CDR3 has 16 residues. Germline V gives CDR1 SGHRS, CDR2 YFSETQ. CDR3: CASSLDDSYSYNEQFF. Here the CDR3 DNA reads TGCGCCAGCAGCTTGGACGACAGCTACTCCTACAATGAGCAGTTCTTC.

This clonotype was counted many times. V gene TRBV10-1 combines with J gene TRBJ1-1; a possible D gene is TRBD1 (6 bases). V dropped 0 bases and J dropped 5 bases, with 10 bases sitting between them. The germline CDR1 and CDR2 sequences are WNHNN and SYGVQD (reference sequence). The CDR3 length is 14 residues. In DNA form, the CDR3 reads TGCGCCAGCAGTGAGTCTCCGGGGGCGACTGAAGCTTTCTTT. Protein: CASSESPGATEAFF.

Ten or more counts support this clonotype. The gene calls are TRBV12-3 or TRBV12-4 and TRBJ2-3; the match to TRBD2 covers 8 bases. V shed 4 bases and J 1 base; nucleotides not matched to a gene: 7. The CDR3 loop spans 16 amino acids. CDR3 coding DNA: TGTGCCAGCAGTTGGGGCGGGGGGCGCGGCACAGATACGCAGTATTTT. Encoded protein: CASSWGGGRGTDTQYF.

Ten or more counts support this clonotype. The CDR3 sequence: CSASGGLAGLISYEQYF. The CDR3 region has the DNA TGCAGTGCTAGTGGGGGACTAGCGGGCCTAATCTCCTACGAGCAGTACTTC. The V and J genes are TRBV20-1 and TRBJ2-7, with 12 bases lining up with TRBD2. Germline-derived CDR1 and CDR2 are DFQATT and SNEGSKA (reference sequence). The CDR3 contains 17 residues. Unmatched junction bases numbered 9, after V lost 3 bases and J lost 0 bases.

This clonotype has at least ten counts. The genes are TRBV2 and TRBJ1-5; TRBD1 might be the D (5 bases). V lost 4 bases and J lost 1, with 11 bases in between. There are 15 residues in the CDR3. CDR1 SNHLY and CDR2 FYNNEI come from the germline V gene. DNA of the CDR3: TGTGCCAGCAGTGGGGGCTTTCCCAGCAATCAGCCCCAGCATTTT. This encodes CASSGGFPSNQPQHF.

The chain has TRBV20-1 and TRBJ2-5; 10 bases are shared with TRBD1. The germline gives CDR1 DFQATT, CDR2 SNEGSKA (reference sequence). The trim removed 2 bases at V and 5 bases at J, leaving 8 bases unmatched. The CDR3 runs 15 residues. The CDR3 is CSARTGTGARETQYF. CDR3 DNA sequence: TGCAGTGCTAGAACCGGGACAGGGGCGAGGGAGACCCAGTACTTC.

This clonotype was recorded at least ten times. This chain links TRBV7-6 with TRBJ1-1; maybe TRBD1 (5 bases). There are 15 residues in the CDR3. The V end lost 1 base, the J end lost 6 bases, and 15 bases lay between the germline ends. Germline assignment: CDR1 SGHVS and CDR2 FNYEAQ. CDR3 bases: TGTGCCAGCAGCTTAGTCCGGGGACGTGGGGCTGAAGCTTTCTTT. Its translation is CASSLVRGRGAEAFF.

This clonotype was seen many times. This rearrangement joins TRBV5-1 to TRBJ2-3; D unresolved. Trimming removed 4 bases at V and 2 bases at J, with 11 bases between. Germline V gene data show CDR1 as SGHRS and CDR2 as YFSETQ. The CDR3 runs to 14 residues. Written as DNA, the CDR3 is TGCGCCAGCAGCCTCGACTCAGCCACAGATACGCAGTATTTT. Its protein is CASSLDSATDTQYF.

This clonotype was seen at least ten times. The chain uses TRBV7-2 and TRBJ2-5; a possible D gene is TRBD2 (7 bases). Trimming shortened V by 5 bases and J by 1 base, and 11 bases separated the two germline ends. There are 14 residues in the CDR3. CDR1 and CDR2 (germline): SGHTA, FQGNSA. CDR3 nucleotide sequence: TGTGCCAGCAGCCTGGGGGGGGCCCAAGAGACCCAGTACTTC. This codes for CASSLGGAQETQYF.

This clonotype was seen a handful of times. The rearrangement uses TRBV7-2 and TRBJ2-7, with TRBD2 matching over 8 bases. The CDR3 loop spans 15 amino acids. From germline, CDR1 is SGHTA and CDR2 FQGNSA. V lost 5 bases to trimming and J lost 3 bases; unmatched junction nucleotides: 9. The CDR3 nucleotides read TGTGCCAGCAGCCTGGGACTAGGATTGTACTACGAGCAGTACTTC. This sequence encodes CASSLGLGLYYEQYF.

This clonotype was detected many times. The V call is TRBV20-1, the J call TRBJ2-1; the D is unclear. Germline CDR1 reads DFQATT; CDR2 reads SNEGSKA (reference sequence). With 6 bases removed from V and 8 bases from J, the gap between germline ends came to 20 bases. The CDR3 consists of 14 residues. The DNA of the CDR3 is TGCAGTGCCAATATTCTAGTGGCTCATGATGAGCAGTTCTTC. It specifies CSANILVAHDEQFF.

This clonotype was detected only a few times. The CDR3 coding sequence is TGTGCCAGCAGCTTGGACCGGGGCCTGACAGATACGCAGTATTTT. Protein sequence: CASSLDRGLTDTQYF. The chain couples TRBV5-6 to TRBJ2-3; D tentatively reads TRBD1 or TRBD2 (5 bases each). V lost 0 bases, J lost 3 bases, and 11 bases lay in between. CDR3 length equals 15 residues. The germline CDR1 and CDR2 sequences are SGHDT and YYEEEE.

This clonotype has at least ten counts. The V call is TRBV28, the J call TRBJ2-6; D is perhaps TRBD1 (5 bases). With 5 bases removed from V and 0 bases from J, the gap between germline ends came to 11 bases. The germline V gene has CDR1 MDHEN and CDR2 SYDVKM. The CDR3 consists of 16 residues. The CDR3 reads CASSGTGISGANVLTF. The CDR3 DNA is TGTGCCAGCAGTGGTACAGGAATCTCTGGGGCCAACGTCCTGACTTTC.

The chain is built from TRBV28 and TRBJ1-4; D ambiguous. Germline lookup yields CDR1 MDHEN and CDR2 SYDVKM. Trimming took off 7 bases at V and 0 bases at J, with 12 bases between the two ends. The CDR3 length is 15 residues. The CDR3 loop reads CASTRDGATNEKLFF. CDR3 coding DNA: TGTGCCAGCACCAGAGACGGGGCAACTAATGAAAAACTGTTTTTT.

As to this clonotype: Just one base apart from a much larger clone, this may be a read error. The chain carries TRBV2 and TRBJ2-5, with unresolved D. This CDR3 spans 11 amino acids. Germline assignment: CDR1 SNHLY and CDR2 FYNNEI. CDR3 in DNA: TGTGCCAGCAGTGGAAAAGAGACCCTGTACTTC. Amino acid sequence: CASSGKETLYF. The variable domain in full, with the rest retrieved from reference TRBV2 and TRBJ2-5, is EPEVTQTPSHQVTQMGQEVILRCVPISNHLYFYWYRQILGQKVEFLVSFYNNEISEKSEIFDDQFSVERPDGSNFTLKIRSTKLEDSAMYFCASSGKETLYFGPGTRLLVL.

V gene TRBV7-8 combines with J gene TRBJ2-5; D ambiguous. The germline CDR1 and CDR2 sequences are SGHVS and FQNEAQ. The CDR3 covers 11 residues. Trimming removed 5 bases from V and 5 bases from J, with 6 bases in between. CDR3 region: CASSTRETQYF. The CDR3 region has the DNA TGTGCCAGCAGCACCCGGGAGACCCAGTACTTC. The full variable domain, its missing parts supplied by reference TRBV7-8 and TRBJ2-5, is GAGVSQSPRYKVAKRGQDVALRCDPISGHVSLFWYQQALGQGPEFLTYFQNEAQLDKSGLPSDRFFAERPEGSVSTLKIQRTQQEDSAVYLCASSTRETQYFGPGTRLLVL.